The T cell receptor beta chain described here comes from a study of shared clonotypes between healthy human individuals. Study results and caveats: Naive CD4 clonotype sharing across several donors was approximately 5%. For sorted subsets, rarefaction showed incomplete sequencing despite large depth. Relative to clonotypes present in all four donors, those not shared had lower generation probabilities. Estimated clonotype richness was generally higher in naive than memory subsets.

The CDR3 extends over 13 amino acids. Per the germline V gene, CDR1 is WNHNN and CDR2 is SYGVQD (reference sequence). The V gene lost 5 bases and the J gene lost 0 bases, with 7 bases spanning the gap. Sequenced by immunoSEQ multiplex PCR; TCRdb stores in-frame clones only, minus some. This repertoire shows millions of clones, 85% to 95% found once; its top ten account for roughly 0.13%. A word on this clone: Its antigen remains unidentified.

The sample was naive CD4+ T cells sorted from blood. The subset here: CD45RA+ positively selected. This rearrangement joins TRBV10-1 to TRBJ2-5; D is ambiguous. This sequence was found in a man aged 18 to 29 in good health. The CDR3 protein is CASSNQYQETQYF. The CDR3 coding sequence is TGCGCCAGCAGTAATCAGTACCAAGAGACCCAGTACTTC.